This T cell receptor (beta chain) comes out of a study of blood T cell repertoires in COVID-19. Only in-frame clones appear in the TCRdb table, and some are missing; sequencing was by immunoSEQ multiplex PCR. This repertoire shows approximately 70,000 clones, around 85% found once; its top ten account for 30% to 40%. Germline CDR1 reads MNHNY; CDR2 reads SVGAGI (reference sequence). The CDR3 length is 13 residues. V was clipped by 6 bases and J by 4 bases, with 10 bases between them. The clonotype was recovered from a woman aged 80 or over with active or convalescent COVID-19. The sequenced material came from peripheral blood. The chain joins TRBV6-6 to TRBJ1-3; D uncertain. DNA for the CDR3: TGTGCCAGCAGGACTAATAACGGAAACACCATATATTTT. Encoded protein: CASRTNNGNTIYF.